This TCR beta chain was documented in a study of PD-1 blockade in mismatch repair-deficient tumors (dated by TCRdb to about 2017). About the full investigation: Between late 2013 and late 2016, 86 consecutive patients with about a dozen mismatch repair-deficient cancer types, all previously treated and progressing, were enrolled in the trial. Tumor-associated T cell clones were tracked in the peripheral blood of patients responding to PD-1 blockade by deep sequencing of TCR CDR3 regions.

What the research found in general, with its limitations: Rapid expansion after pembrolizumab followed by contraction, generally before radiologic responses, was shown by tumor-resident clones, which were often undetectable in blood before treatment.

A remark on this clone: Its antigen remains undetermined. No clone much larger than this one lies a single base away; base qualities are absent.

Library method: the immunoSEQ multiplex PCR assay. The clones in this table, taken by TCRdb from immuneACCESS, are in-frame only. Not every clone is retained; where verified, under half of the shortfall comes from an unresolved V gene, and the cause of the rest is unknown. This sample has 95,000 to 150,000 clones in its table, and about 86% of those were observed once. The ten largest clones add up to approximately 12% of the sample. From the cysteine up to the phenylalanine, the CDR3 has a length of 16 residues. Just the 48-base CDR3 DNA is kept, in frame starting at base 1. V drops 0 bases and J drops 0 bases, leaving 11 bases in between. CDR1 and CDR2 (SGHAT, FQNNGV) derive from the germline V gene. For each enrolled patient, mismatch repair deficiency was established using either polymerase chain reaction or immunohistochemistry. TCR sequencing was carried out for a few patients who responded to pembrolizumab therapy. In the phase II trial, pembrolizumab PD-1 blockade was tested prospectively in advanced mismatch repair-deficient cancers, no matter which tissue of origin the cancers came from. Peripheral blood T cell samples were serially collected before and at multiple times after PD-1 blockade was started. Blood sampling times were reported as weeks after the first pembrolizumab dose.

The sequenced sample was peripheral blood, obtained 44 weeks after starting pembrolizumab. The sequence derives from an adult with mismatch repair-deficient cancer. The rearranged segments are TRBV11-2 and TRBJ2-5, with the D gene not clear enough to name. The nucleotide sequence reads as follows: TGTGCCAGCAGCTTAGATCTTATGAGTTACCAAGAGACCCAGTACTTC. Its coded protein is CASSLDLMSYQETQYF. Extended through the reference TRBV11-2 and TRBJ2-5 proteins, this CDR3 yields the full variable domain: EAGVAQSPRYKIIEKRQSVAFWCNPISGHATLYWYQQILGQGPKLLIQFQNNGVVDDSQLPKDRFSAERLKGVDSTLKIQPAKLEDSAVYLCASSLDLMSYQETQYFGPGTRLLVL.